Reported below is one T cell receptor (beta chain). Participant-given clinical history determined each cohort assignment. V trimming: 4 bases; J trimming: 5 bases; junction bases outside the gene matches: 7. The CDR3 runs to 15 residues. The germline V gene has CDR1 KGHDR and CDR2 SFDVKD. These data come from a study of blood T cell repertoires in COVID-19. Whole-study context: Material from acute and convalescent COVID-19 was sourced from the United States, Italy and Spain. PBMCs, B-cell-depleted T cells, or T cells provided the cDNA or gDNA that made up the material.

In the original processing: Amplification of reference gene primers provided the estimated nucleated cell counts. Data came from immunoSEQ multiplex PCR; TCRdb stores just in-frame clones and leaves some out. That table is the source of V, J and clone size, and D and trimming were worked out from the DNA. The sample lists approximately 290,000 clones, 90% occurring once. The chain links TRBV24-1 to TRBJ2-7; 10 nucleotides align to TRBD1. This receptor was identified in a woman under 30 with acute COVID-19. The sequencing sample was made of PBMCs or T cells enriched from blood (not recorded which). The CDR3 DNA reads as TGTGCCACCAGTGACCCGGGACAGGGGAGCGACGAGCAGTACTTC. This sequence encodes CATSDPGQGSDEQYF.